The 16 T cell receptor beta chains below were found in one sample sequenced in a study of T cell repertoires in cytomegalovirus infection. TCRdb redid the calling of the reads with MiXCR, one entry per CDR3 protein. The data hold just over 300,000 distinct CDR3 sequences, with about a sixth observed a single time. The sample comprised PBMCs. These receptor sequences come from a human donor in good health (CMV status not recorded). Some clones in this sample may be carry-over from other donors' samples.

This chain links TRBV6-6 with TRBJ1-1; D is possibly TRBD1 (5 bases). V was cut by 5 bases and J by 2 bases, with 12 bases left in between. CDR1 MNHNY and CDR2 SVGAGI come from the germline V gene (reference sequence). The CDR3 length is 14 residues. CDR3 in DNA: TGTGCCAGCAGTGGATCCGGGACCAACACTGAAGCTTTCTTT. This translates into CASSGSGTNTEAFF.

The chain combines TRBV27 with TRBJ2-3; D tentatively fits TRBD1 or TRBD2 (5 bases each). V lost 1 base and J 2 bases, leaving 13 bases between the germline ends. Germline lookup yields CDR1 MNHEY and CDR2 SMNVEV (reference sequence). The CDR3 spans 16 residues. CDR3 residues: CASSLLLGTPTDTQYF. CDR3 sequence (DNA): TGTGCCAGCAGTTTATTGCTGGGGACCCCCACAGATACGCAGTATTTT.

This clonotype was observed at least ten times. The chain uses TRBV7-2 and TRBJ2-4, with D unclear. CDR1 and CDR2 (germline): SGHTA, FQGNSA. The CDR3 totals 14 residues. With 3 bases removed from V and 0 bases from J, the gap between germline ends came to 6 bases. Here the CDR3 reads CASSFALAKNIQYF. The CDR3 nucleotides are TGTGCCAGCAGCTTCGCATTAGCCAAAAACATTCAGTACTTC.

This clonotype was detected a few times. The rearrangement joins TRBV11-1 to TRBJ1-2; D remains unclear. Between the trimmed V and J ends, which lost 2 bases and 3 bases, there was a span of 7 bases. Germline V CDR1 and CDR2: SGHAT, FQDESV (reference sequence). This CDR3 is built from 13 residues. CDR3 amino acids: CASSLRVDYGYTF. The CDR3 nucleotides read TGTGCCAGCAGCTTAAGGGTGGACTATGGCTACACCTTC.

This chain connects TRBV12-3 or TRBV12-4 to TRBJ2-7, with D possibly TRBD1 on 5 matching bases. The CDR3 contains 17 residues. V lost 3 bases to trimming and J lost 0 bases, with 18 bases between them. The CDR3 reads CASSFNVGQAYSYEQYF. The CDR3 coding sequence is TGTGCCAGCAGTTTTAATGTGGGGCAAGCCTACTCCTACGAGCAGTACTTC.

The sample holds one count of this clonotype. The chain links TRBV7-9 to TRBJ1-3, with 7 nucleotides matching TRBD1. CDR3 length equals 16 residues. CDR1 and CDR2 (germline): SEHNR, FQNEAQ (reference sequence). Trimming removed 4 bases from V and 0 bases from J; junction bases left unmatched: 6. This CDR3 is CASSSSDRLSGNTIYF. CDR3 DNA sequence: TGTGCCAGCAGCTCCTCGGACAGGCTCTCTGGAAACACCATATATTTT.

This clonotype has just a few counts. This chain uses TRBV20-1 with TRBJ2-7; 11 bases map to TRBD1. The CDR3 contains 15 residues. In germline, CDR1 is DFQATT, CDR2 SNEGSKA (reference sequence). Unmatched junction bases numbered 11, after V lost 3 bases and J lost 7 bases. The CDR3: CSASVRGTGGEEQYF. The CDR3 coding sequence is TGCAGTGCTAGTGTCAGAGGGACAGGGGGGGAAGAGCAGTACTTC.

This clonotype was seen repeatedly, ten times or more. CDR3 loop: CASSDSADTDYGYTF. The DNA of the CDR3 is TGTGCCAGCAGTGACTCGGCAGACACGGACTATGGCTACACCTTC. The chain links TRBV6-4 to TRBJ1-2, with D hard to call. CDR3 size: 15 residues. The germline CDR1 and CDR2 sequences are MRHNA and SNTAGT. The V gene lost 0 bases and the J gene lost 3 bases, with 11 bases spanning the gap.

The chain joins TRBV12-3 or TRBV12-4 to TRBJ1-1; D might be TRBD1 (5 bases). Between the trimmed V and J ends, which lost 6 bases and 7 bases, there was a span of 18 bases. The CDR3 is 14 residues long. The DNA for the CDR3 is TGTGCCAGCAGGTTTTCCGCCACTGGGGGTGAAGCTTTCTTT. This translates into CASRFSATGGEAFF.

The genes are TRBV2 and TRBJ2-5, with 7 bases matching TRBD1. The CDR3 totals 14 residues. Germline CDR1 reads SNHLY; CDR2 reads FYNNEI. The V and J ends lost 4 bases and 0 bases, in that order; junction bases with no gene match: 2. CDR3 loop: CASSGGQHQETQYF. The DNA for the CDR3 is TGTGCCAGCAGTGGGGGACAGCACCAAGAGACCCAGTACTTC.

This clonotype was picked up many times. J is TRBJ2-3 and V is TRBV11-1, with 8 bases identical to TRBD1. V lost 5 bases, J lost 1 base, and 17 bases stayed unmatched. This CDR3 region has 19 residues. Germline V CDR1 and CDR2: SGHAT, FQDESV (reference sequence). This chain's CDR3 is CASSKATSNRGWGTDTQYF. In DNA form, the CDR3 reads TGTGCCAGCAGCAAAGCAACCTCGAACAGGGGGTGGGGCACAGATACGCAGTATTTT.

This clonotype was detected ten times or more. In DNA form, the CDR3 reads TGTGCCAGCAGCTTAGTTTCAGGCCCCCAAGACGAGCAGTACTTC. This translates into CASSLVSGPQDEQYF. The chain couples TRBV7-2 to TRBJ2-7, with no clear D. The CDR3 consists of 15 residues. CDR1 is SGHTA, CDR2 FQGNSA, per germline. Trimming shortened V by 1 base and J by 5 bases, and 15 bases separated the two germline ends.

V usage is TRBV29-1 and J usage is TRBJ2-1; D not resolved. The CDR3 has 12 amino acids. Per the germline V gene, CDR1 is SQVTM and CDR2 is ANQGSEA. The V end lost 2 bases, the J end lost 12 bases, and 14 bases lay between the germline ends. CDR3 DNA: TGCAGCGTTGAACCGGACGGATCTGGGCAGTTCTTC. Amino acids: CSVEPDGSGQFF.

This clonotype was found many times. J is TRBJ1-5 and V is TRBV7-2; D might be TRBD1 (5 bases). The CDR3 loop spans 17 amino acids. Per germline, CDR1 SGHTA and CDR2 FQGNSA. V lost 1 base and J 3 bases, leaving 16 bases between the germline ends. The CDR3 nucleotides read TGTGCCAGCAGCTTAGAATTCGTAAAGGGGTACAATCAGCCCCAGCATTTT. This gives the protein CASSLEFVKGYNQPQHF.

This clonotype was picked up a small number of times. The V and J genes are TRBV19 and TRBJ1-4; TRBD1 is a possible D gene (5 bases). V gave up 3 bases and J gave up 8 bases, with 13 bases separating them. There are 14 residues in the CDR3. Germline values: CDR1 LNHDA, CDR2 SQIVND (reference sequence). In DNA, the CDR3 is TGTGCCAGTAGTATCGGACCTGAGGGGGAAAAACTGTTTTTT. Protein: CASSIGPEGEKLFF.

The chain couples TRBV6-2 or TRBV6-3 to TRBJ2-1; D could derive from TRBD1 or TRBD2 (5 bases each). This CDR3 has 13 residues. Looked up from germline, CDR1 is MNHEY and CDR2 is SVGEGT. Trimming took off 1 base at V and 16 bases at J, with 17 bases between the two ends. DNA of the CDR3: TGTGCCAGCAGTTACTTAGAGAGGGGCGGAAAATTCTTC. It translates to CASSYLERGGKFF.